The table lists the clone carrying this T cell receptor beta chain with a few counts. Antigen unknown. The data belong to a study of metastatic and nonmetastatic thyroid tumors. At the level of the study: Across peripheral blood and tumor or nodule tissue samples taken from malignant and benign thyroid patients, the repertoires were compared with one another.

In the original processing: Building a distant-metastasis classifier for papillary thyroid cancer drew on CDR3 differences across clinicopathological groups. TCRdb re-called the PCR reads with MiXCR. None of the V and J calls come from the authors' own analysis; TCRdb made them. The sample holds around 45,000 clones, around 3.1% seen once. General observations from the study: Patients with malignant thyroid tumors reportedly had significantly higher TCR beta diversity than those with benign nodules, in blood and tumor.

Thyroid surgery took place with no prior treatment in any patient. This CDR3 spans 15 amino acids. V was cut by 2 bases and J by 4 bases, with 14 bases left in between. Germline CDR1 and CDR2: SGHNT and YENEEA. Source material: blood. This chain uses TRBV11-3 with TRBJ1-1; D call uncertain. The receptor comes from a female donor with papillary thyroid cancer or a benign thyroid nodule (not recorded which). Some clones in this sample may be carry-over from other donors' samples. The DNA for the CDR3 is TGTGCCAGCAGCTTATACCCCCGTTCGAGCACTGAAGCTTTCTTT. Translated, it gives CASSLYPRSSTEAFF.